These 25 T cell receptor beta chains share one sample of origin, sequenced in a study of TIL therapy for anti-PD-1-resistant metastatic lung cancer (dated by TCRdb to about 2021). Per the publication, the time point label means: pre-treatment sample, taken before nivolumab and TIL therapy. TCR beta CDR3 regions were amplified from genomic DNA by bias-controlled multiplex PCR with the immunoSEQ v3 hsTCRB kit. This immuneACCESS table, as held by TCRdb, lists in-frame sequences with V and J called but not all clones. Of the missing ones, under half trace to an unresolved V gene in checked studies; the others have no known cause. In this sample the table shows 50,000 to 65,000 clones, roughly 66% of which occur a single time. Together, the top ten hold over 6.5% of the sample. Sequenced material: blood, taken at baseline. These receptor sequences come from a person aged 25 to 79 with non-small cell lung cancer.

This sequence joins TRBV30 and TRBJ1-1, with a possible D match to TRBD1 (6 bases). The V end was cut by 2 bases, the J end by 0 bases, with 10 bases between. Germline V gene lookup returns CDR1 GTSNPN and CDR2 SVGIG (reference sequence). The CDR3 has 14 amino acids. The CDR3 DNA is TGTGCCTGGAGTAAGACAGGACTGAACACTGAAGCTTTCTTT. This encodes CAWSKTGLNTEAFF. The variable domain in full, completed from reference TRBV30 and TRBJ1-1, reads SQTIHQWPATLVQPVGSPLSLECTVEGTSNPNLYWYRQAAGRGLQLLFYSVGIGQISSEVPQNLSASRPQDRQFILSSKKLLLSDSGFYLCAWSKTGLNTEAFFGQGTRLTVV.

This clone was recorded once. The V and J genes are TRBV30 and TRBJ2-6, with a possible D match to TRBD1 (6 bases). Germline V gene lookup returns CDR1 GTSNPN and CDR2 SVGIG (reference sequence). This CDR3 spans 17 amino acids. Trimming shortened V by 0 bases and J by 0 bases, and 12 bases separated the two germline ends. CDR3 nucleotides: TGTGCCTGGAGTGTACATGGGACACTCTCTGGGGCCAACGTCCTGACTTTC. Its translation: CAWSVHGTLSGANVLTF.

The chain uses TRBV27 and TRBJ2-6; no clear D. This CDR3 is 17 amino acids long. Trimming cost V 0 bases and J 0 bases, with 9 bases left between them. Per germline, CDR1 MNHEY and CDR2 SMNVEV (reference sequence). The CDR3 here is CASSLSMWGSGANVLTF. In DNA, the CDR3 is TGTGCCAGCAGTTTATCGATGTGGGGCTCTGGGGCCAACGTCCTGACTTTC.

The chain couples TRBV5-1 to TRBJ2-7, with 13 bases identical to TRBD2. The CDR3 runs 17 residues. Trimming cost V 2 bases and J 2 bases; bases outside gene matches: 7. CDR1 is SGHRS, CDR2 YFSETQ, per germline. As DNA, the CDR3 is TGCGCCAGCAGCTTTCTATCCGGGACTAGCGGGGCCTACGAGCAGTACTTC. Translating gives CASSFLSGTSGAYEQYF.

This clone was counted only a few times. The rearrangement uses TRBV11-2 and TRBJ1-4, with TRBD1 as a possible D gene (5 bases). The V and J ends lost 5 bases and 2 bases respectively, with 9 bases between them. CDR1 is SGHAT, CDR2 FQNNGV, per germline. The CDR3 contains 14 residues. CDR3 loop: CASSLRVTNEKLFF. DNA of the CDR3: TGTGCCAGCAGCCTCAGGGTTACTAATGAAAAACTGTTTTTT.

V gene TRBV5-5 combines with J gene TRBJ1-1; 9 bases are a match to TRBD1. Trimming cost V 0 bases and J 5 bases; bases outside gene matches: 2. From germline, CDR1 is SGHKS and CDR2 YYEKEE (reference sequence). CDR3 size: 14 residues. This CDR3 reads CASSLVGQGTEAFF. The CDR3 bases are TGTGCCAGCAGCTTGGTGGGACAGGGAACTGAAGCTTTCTTT. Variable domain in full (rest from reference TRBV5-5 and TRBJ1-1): DAGVTQSPTHLIKTRGQQVTLRCSPISGHKSVSWYQQVLGQGPQFIFQYYEKEERGRGNFPDRFSARQFPNYSSELNVNALLLGDSALYLCASSLVGQGTEAFFGQGTRLTVV.

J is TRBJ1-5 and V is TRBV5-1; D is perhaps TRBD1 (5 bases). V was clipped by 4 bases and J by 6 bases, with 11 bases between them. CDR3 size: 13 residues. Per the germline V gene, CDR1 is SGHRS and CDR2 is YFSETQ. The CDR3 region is CASSTGTGQPQHF. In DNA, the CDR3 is TGCGCCAGCAGCACCGGGACGGGTCAGCCCCAGCATTTT. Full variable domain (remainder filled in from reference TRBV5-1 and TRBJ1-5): KAGVTQTPRYLIKTRGQQVTLSCSPISGHRSVSWYQQTPGQGLQFLFEYFSETQRNKGNFPGRFSGRQFSNSRSEMNVSTLELGDSALYLCASSTGTGQPQHFGDGTRLSIL.

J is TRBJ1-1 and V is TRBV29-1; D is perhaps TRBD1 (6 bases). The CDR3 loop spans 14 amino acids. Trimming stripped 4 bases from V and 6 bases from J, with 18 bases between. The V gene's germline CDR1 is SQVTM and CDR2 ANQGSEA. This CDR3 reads CSVVPGQRLSEAFF. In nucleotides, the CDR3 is TGCAGCGTTGTGCCGGGACAACGACTCTCTGAAGCTTTCTTT.

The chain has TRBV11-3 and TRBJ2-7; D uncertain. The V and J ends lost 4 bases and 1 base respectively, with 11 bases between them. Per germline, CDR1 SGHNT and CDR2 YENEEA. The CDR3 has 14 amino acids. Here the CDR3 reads CASSYFGSSYEQYF. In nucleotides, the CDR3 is TGTGCCAGCAGCTATTTTGGTTCTTCCTACGAGCAGTACTTC.

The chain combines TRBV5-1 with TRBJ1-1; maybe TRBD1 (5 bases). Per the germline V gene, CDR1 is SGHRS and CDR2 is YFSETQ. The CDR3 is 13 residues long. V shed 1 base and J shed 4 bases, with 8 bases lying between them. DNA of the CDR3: TGCGCCAGCAGCTTGCAGGGATTCACTGAAGCTTTCTTT. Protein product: CASSLQGFTEAFF.

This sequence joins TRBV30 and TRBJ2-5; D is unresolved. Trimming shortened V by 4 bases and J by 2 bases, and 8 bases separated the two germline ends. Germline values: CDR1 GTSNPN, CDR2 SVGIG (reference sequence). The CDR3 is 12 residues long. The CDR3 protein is CAWNSQQETQYF. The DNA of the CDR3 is TGTGCCTGGAATTCACAGCAAGAGACCCAGTACTTC.

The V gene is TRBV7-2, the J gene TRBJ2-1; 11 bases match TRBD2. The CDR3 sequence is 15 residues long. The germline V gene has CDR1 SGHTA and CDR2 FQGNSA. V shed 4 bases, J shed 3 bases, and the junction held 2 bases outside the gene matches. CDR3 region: CASSSGTSGYNEQFF. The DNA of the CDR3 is TGTGCCAGCAGCTCCGGGACTAGCGGCTACAATGAGCAGTTCTTC.

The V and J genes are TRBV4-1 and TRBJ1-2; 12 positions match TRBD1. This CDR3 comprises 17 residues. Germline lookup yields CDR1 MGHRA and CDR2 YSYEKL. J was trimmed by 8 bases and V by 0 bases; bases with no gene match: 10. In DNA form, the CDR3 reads TGCGCCAGCAGCCAAGATGTAGGGGACAGGGGGCGGGGAGGCTACACCTTC. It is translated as CASSQDVGDRGRGGYTF.

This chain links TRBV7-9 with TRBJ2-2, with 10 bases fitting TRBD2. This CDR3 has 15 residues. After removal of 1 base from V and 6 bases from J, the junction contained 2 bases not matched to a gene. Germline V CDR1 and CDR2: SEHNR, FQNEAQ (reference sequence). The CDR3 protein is CASSLGLAGAGELFF. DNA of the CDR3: TGTGCCAGCAGCTTAGGCCTAGCGGGAGCCGGGGAGCTGTTTTTT.

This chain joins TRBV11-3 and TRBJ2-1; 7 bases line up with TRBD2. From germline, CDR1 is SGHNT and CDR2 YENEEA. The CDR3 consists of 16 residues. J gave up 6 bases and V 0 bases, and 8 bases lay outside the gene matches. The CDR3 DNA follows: TGTGCCAGCAGCTTAGACCACCGGGACTACTTCAATGAGCAGTTCTTC. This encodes CASSLDHRDYFNEQFF.

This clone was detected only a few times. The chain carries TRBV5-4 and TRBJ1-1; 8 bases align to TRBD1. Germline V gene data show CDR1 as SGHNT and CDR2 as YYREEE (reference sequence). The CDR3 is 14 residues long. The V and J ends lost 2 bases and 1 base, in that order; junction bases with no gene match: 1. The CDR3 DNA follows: TGTGCCAGCAGCTTCGACAGGGGGAACACTGAAGCTTTCTTT. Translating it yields CASSFDRGNTEAFF.

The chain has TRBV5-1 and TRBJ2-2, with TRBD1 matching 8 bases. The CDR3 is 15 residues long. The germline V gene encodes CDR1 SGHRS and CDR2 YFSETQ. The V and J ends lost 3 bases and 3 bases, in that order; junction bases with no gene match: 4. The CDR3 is CASSSGTGHTGELFF. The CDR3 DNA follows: TGCGCCAGCAGCTCCGGGACAGGTCACACCGGGGAGCTGTTTTTT.

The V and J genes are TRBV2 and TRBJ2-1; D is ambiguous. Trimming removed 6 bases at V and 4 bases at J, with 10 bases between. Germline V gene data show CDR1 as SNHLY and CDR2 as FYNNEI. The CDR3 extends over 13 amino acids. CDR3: CASSRTEYNEQFF. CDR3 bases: TGTGCCAGCAGCCGCACAGAGTACAATGAGCAGTTCTTC.

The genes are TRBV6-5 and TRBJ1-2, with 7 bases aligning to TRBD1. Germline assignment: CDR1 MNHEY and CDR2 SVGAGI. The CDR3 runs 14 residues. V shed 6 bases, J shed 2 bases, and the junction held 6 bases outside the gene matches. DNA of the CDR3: TGTGCCAGCAGCGACAGGGCCTCGAACTATGGCTACACCTTC. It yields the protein CASSDRASNYGYTF.

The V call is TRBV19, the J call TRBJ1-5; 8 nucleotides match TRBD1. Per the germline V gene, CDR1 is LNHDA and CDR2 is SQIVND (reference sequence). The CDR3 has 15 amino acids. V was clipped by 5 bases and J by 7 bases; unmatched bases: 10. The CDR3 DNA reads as TGTGCCAGTAGTCCCGCCACAGGGGGAGGACAGCCCCAGCATTTT. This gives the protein CASSPATGGGQPQHF.

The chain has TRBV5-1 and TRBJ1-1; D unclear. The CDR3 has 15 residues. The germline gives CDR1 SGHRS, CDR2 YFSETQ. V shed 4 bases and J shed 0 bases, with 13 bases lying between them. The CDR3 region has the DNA TGCGCCAGCAGCCCGCATATGAATATGAACACTGAAGCTTTCTTT. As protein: CASSPHMNMNTEAFF.

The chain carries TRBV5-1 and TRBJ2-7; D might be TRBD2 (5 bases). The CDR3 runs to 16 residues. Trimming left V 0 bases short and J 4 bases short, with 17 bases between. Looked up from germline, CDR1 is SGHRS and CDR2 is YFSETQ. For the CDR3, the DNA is TGCGCCAGCAGCTTGGCCTCGGACTCAGCGGTATACGAGCAGTACTTC. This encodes CASSLASDSAVYEQYF.

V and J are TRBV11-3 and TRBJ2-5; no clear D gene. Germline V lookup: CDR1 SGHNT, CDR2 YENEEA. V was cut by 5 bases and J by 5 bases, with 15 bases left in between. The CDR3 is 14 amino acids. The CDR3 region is CASSPEGWPETQYF. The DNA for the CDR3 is TGTGCCAGCAGCCCGGAAGGGTGGCCGGAGACCCAGTACTTC.

The CDR3 reads CSVAGLAGGPDTQYF. CDR3 nucleotide sequence: TGCAGCGTAGCTGGACTAGCGGGGGGGCCAGATACGCAGTATTTT. The chain carries TRBV29-1 and TRBJ2-3, with 15 bases that match TRBD2. Germline CDR1 and CDR2: SQVTM and ANQGSEA. This CDR3 is 15 amino acids long. The trim removed 6 bases at V and 4 bases at J, leaving 5 bases unmatched.

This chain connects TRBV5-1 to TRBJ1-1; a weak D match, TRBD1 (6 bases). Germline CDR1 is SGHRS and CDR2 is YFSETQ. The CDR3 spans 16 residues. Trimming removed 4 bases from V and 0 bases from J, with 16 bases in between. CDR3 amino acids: CASSPAQGILNTEAFF. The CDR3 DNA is TGCGCCAGCAGCCCAGCACAGGGAATCTTGAACACTGAAGCTTTCTTT.